This TCR beta chain was identified in a study of shared clonotypes between healthy human individuals. Trimming shortened V by 4 bases and J by 13 bases, and 20 bases separated the two germline ends. The CDR3 runs 14 residues. Germline loops: CDR1 SEHNR, CDR2 FQNEAQ (reference sequence). Study-level results: With few donors, the genetic and exposure-history diversity represented was limited. Compared with clonotypes that all four donors shared, non-shared clonotypes had lower generation probabilities. Richness estimates generally favored naive over memory subsets.

As for this clone: The target antigen is unknown.

Sequenced by immunoSEQ multiplex PCR; TCRdb stores in-frame clones only, minus some. Among approximately 2,200,000 clones, under 95% were seen once, and the ten largest hold roughly 1.8%. CD45RO negativity and positive selection for CCR7 defined naive CD8 cells, a population that excluded terminally differentiated effector memory CD45RA+ cells. This receptor was identified in a man aged 18 to 30 in good health. Some clones in this sample may be carry-over from other donors' samples. Sequences were obtained from naive CD8+ T cells from PBMCs. The chain recombines TRBV7-9 with TRBJ2-1; D is uncertain. Written as DNA, the CDR3 is TGTGCCAGCAGCTCACCGCCCGGTGGAGAGCCCCAGTTCTTC. This encodes CASSSPPGGEPQFF.